This entry is about one T cell receptor (beta chain). V lost 4 bases and J 0 bases, leaving 20 bases between the germline ends. CDR1 is SGHRS and CDR2 is YFSETQ in the germline V gene. The CDR3 is made up of 17 amino acids. Participants' own reports of clinical history determined their cohort assignment. These data come from a study of blood T cell repertoires in COVID-19. Original handling: For nucleated cells, counts were estimated from reference gene primer amplification. The table came from immunoSEQ multiplex PCR; TCRdb's copy has only in-frame clones and leaves some out. The DNA gave D and trimming, while V, J and clone size come from that table. Here the sample spans around 280,000 clones, 90% being singletons.

This chain uses TRBV5-1 with TRBJ2-7; D gene ambiguous. The sequencing sample was made of PBMCs or T cells enriched from blood (not recorded which). The clonotype originates from a woman younger than 35 with acute COVID-19. The CDR3 nucleotides read TGCGCCAGCAGCCCCCTCGGTCGCAGGTTAAGCTCCTACGAGCAGTACTTC. Translated, it gives CASSPLGRRLSSYEQYF.